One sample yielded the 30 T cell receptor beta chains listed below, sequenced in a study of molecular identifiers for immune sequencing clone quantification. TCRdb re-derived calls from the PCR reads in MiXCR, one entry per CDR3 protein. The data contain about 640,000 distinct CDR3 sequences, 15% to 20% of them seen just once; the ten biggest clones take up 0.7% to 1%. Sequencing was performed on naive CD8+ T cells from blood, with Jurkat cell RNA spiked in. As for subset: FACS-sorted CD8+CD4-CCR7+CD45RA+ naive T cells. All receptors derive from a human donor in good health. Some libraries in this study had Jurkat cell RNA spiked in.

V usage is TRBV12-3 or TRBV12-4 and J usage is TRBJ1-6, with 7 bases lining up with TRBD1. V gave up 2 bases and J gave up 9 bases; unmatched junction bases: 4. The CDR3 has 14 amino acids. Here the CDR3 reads CASSLSPGGSPLHF. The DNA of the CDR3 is TGTGCCAGCAGTTTATCACCAGGGGGTTCACCCCTCCACTTT.

The CDR3 region is CASSQSSLPYNEQFF. CDR3 bases: TGTGCCAGCAGCCAATCTAGCCTACCCTACAATGAGCAGTTCTTC. V is TRBV4-2 and J is TRBJ2-1, with D possibly being TRBD2 (5 bases). Trimming pared 2 bases from V and 2 bases from J, leaving 10 bases between. This CDR3 has 15 amino acids. Germline-derived CDR1 and CDR2 are LGHNA and YNFKEQ.

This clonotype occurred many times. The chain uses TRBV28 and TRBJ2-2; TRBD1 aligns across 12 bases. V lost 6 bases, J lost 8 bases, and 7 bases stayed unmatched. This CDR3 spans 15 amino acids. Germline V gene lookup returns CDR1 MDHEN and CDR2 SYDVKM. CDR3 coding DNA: TGTGCCAGCAGATCCGGGACAGGGGGCTTTGGGGAGCTGTTTTTT. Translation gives CASRSGTGGFGELFF.

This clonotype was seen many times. In nucleotides, the CDR3 is TGTGCCAGCAGCCGCCCGGGACAGGGGTACGAGCAGTACTTC. Residues: CASSRPGQGYEQYF. The chain employs TRBV7-2 and TRBJ2-7, with 10 nucleotides matching TRBD1. CDR1 and CDR2 from the germline V gene are SGHTA and FQGNSA. The V segment lost 5 bases and the J segment 4 bases; nucleotides outside the gene matches: 5. There are 14 residues in the CDR3.

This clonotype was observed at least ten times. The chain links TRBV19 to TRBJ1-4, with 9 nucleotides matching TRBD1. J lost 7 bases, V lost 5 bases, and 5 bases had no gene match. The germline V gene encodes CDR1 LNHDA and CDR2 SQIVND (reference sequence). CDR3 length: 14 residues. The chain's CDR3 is CASSAGTGSEKLFF. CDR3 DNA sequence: TGTGCCAGTAGTGCCGGGACAGGGTCTGAAAAACTGTTTTTT.

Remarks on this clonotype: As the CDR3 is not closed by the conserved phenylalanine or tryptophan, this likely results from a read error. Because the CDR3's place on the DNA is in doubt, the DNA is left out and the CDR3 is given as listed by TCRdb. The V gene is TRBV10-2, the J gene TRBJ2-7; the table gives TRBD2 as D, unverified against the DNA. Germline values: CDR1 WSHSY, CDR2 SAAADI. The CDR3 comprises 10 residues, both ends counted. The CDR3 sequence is CASSEKRAPI.

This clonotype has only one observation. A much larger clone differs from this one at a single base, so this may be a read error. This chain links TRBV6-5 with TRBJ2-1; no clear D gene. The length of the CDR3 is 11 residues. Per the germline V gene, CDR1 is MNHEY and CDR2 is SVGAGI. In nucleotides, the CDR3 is TGTGCCAGCACCCAAGGCAATAAGCAGTTCTTC. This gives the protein CASTQGNKQFF.

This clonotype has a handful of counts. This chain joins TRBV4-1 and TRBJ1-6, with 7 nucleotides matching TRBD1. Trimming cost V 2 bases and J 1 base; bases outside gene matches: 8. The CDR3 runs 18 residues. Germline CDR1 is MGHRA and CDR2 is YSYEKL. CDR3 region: CASSQNGARGSYNSPLHF. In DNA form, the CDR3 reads TGCGCCAGCAGCCAAAATGGGGCCAGGGGGTCCTATAATTCACCCCTCCACTTT.

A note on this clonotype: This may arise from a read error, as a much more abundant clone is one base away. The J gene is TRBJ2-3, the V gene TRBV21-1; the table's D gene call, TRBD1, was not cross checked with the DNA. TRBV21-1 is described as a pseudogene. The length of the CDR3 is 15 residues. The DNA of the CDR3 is TGTGCCAGCGGCTCGCCGCCCAGAGGCACAGATACGCAGTATTTT. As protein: CASGSPPRGTDTQYF.

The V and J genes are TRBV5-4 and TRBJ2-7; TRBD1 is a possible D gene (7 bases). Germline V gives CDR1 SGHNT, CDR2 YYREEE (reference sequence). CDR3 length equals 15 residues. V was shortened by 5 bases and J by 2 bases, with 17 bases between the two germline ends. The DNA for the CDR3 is TGTGCCAGCAGTTTCGGGGACAGACTAGCCTACGAGCAGTACTTC. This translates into CASSFGDRLAYEQYF.

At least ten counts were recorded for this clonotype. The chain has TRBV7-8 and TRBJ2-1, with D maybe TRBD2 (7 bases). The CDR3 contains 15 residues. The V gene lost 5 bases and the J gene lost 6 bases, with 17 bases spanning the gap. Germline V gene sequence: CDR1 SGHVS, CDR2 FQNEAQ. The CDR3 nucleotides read TGTGCCAGCAGCCTCCGCGGGGGCCCCAGCAATGAGCAGTTCTTC. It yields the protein CASSLRGGPSNEQFF. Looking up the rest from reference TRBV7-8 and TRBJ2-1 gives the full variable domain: GAGVSQSPRYKVAKRGQDVALRCDPISGHVSLFWYQQALGQGPEFLTYFQNEAQLDKSGLPSDRFFAERPEGSVSTLKIQRTQQEDSAVYLCASSLRGGPSNEQFFGPGTRLTVL.

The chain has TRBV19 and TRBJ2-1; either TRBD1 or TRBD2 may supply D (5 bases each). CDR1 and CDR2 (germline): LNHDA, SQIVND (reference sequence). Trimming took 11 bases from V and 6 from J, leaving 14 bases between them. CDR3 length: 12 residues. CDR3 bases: TGTGCCTCCGGGGCCTGGGGCAATGAGCAGTTCTTC. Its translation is CASGAWGNEQFF.

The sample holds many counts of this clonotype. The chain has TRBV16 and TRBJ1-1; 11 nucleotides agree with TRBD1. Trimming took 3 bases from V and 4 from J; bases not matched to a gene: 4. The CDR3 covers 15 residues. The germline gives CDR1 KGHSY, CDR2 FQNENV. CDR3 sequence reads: CASSQTGTGGTEAFF. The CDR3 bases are TGTGCCAGCAGCCAGACCGGGACAGGGGGCACTGAAGCTTTCTTT.

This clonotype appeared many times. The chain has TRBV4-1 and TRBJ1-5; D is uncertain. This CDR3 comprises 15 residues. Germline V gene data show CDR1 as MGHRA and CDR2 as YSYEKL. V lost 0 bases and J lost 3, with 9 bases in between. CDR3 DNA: TGCGCCAGCAGCCAAGACCCCGGGATCAATCAGCCCCAGCATTTT. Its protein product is CASSQDPGINQPQHF.

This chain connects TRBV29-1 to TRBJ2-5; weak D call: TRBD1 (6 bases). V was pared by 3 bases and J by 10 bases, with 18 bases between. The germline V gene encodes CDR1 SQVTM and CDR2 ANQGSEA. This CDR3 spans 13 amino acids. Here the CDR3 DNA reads TGCAGCGTTGACGCAGGGGCCGGGGTGATCCAGTACTTC. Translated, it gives CSVDAGAGVIQYF.

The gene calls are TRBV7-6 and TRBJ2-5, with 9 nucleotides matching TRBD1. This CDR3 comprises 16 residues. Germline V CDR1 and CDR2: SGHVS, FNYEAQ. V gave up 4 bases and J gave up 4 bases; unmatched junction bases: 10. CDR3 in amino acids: CASSSLDRGEGETQYF. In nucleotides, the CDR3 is TGTGCCAGCAGCTCGCTCGACAGGGGGGAGGGAGAGACCCAGTACTTC.

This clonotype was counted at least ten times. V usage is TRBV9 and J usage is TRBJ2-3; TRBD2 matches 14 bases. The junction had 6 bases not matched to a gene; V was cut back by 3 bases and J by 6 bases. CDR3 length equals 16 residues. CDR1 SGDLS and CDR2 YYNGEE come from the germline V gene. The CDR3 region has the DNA TGTGCCAGCAGCGGACGACTAGCGGGGGGGCCGGATACGCAGTATTTT. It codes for CASSGRLAGGPDTQYF. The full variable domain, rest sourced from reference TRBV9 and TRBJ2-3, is DSGVTQTPKHLITATGQRVTLRCSPRSGDLSVYWYQQSLDQGLQFLIQYYNGEERAKGNILERFSAQQFPDLHSELNLSSLELGDSALYFCASSGRLAGGPDTQYFGPGTRLTVL.

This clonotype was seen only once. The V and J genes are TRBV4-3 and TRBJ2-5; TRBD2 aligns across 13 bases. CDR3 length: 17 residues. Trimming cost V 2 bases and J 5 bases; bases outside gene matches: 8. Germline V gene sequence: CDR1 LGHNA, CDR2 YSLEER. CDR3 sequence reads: CASSQRLAGGPGETQYF. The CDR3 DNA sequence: TGCGCCAGCAGCCAAAGACTAGCGGGGGGCCCCGGGGAGACCCAGTACTTC.

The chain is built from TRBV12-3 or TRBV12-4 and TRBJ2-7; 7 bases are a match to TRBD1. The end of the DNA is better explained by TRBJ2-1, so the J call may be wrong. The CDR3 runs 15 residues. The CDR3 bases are TGTGCCAGCAGTCAGGGGACAGCCCCATTCGATGGGCAGTTCTTC. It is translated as CASSQGTAPFDGQFF.

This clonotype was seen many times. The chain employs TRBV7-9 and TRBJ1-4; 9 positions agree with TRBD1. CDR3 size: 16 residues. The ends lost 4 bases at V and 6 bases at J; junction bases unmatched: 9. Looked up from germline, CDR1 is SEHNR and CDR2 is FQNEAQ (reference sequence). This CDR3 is CASSSPPRTGDEKLFF. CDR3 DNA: TGTGCCAGCAGCTCGCCGCCGCGGACAGGGGATGAAAAACTGTTTTTT.

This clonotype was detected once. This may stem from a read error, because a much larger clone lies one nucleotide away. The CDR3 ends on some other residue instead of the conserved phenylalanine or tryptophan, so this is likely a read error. The CDR3: CASSRQMNTEAFL. For the CDR3, the DNA is TGTGCCAGCAGTCGACAGATGAACACTGAAGCTTTCCTT. The chain links TRBV6-6 to TRBJ1-1; D is possibly TRBD1 (5 bases). Trimming stripped 5 bases from V and 0 bases from J, with 7 bases between. This CDR3 is built from 13 residues. Germline V lookup: CDR1 MNHNY, CDR2 SVGAGI (reference sequence).

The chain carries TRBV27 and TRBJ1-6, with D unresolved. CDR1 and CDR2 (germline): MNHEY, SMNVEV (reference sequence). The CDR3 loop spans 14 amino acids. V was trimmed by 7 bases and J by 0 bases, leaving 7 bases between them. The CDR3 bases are TGTGCCAGCACCCCAGGCTCCTATAATTCACCCCTCCACTTT. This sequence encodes CASTPGSYNSPLHF.

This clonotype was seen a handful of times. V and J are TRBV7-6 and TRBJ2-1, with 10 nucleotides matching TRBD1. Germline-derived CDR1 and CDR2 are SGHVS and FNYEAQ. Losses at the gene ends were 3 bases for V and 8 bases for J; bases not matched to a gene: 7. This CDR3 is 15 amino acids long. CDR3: CASSFYGQGVDEQFF. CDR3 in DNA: TGTGCCAGCAGCTTTTACGGACAGGGGGTCGATGAGCAGTTCTTC.

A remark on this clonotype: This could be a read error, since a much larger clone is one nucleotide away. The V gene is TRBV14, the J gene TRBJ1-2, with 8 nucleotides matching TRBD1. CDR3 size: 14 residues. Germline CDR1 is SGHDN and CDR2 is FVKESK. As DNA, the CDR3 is TGTGCCGGCAGCCAAGACAGGGGATACTATGGCTACACCTTC. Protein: CAGSQDRGYYGYTF. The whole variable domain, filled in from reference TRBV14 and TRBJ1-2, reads EAGVTQFPSHSVIEKGQTVTLRCDPISGHDNLYWYRRVMGKEIKFLLHFVKESKQDESGMPNNRFLAERTGGTYSTLKVQPAELEDSGVYFCAGSQDRGYYGYTFGSGTRLTVV.

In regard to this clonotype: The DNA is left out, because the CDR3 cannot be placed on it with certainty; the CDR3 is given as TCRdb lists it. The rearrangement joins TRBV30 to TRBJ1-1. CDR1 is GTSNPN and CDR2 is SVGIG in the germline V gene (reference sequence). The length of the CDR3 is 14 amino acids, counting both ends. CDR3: CAWSVGEGNTEAFF.

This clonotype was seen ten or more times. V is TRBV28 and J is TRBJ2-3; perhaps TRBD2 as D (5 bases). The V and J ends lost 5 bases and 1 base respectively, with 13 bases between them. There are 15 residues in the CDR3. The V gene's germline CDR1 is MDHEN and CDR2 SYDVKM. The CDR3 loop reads CASSKRGRGTDTQYF. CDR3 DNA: TGTGCCAGCAGTAAGAGAGGGCGGGGCACAGATACGCAGTATTTT.

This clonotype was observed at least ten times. CDR3 sequence: CASSLWAGPYEQYF. In DNA, the CDR3 is TGTGCCAGCAGTTTATGGGCAGGCCCCTACGAGCAGTACTTC. The J gene is TRBJ2-7, the V gene TRBV28; unclear D gene. Per germline, CDR1 MDHEN and CDR2 SYDVKM. The CDR3 is 14 residues long. With 0 bases removed from V and 2 bases from J, the gap between germline ends came to 8 bases. The entire variable domain, with the rest obtained from reference TRBV28 and TRBJ2-7, is as follows: DVKVTQSSRYLVKRTGEKVFLECVQDMDHENMFWYRQDPGLGLRLIYFSYDVKMKEKGDIPEGYSVSREKKERFSLILESASTNQTSMYLCASSLWAGPYEQYFGPGTRLTVT.

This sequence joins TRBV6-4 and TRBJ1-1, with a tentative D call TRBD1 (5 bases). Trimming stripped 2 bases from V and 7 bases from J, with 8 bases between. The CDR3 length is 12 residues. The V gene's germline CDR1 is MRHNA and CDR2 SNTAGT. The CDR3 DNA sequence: TGTGCCAGCAGTGACGGGGGGGATGAAGCTTTCTTT. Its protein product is CASSDGGDEAFF.

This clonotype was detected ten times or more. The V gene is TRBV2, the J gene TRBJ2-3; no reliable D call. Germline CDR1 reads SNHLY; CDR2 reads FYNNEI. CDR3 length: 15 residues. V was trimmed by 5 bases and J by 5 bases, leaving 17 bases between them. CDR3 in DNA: TGTGCCAGCAGTCCCCGGATGGGATGGGAAGATACGCAGTATTTT. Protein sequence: CASSPRMGWEDTQYF.

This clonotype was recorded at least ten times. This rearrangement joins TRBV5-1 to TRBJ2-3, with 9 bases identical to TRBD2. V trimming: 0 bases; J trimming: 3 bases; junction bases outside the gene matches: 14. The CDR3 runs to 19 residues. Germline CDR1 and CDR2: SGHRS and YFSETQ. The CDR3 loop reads CASSLERQLVAGVTDTQYF. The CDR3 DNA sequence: TGCGCCAGCAGCTTGGAGAGACAGCTAGTAGCGGGAGTAACAGATACGCAGTATTTT.